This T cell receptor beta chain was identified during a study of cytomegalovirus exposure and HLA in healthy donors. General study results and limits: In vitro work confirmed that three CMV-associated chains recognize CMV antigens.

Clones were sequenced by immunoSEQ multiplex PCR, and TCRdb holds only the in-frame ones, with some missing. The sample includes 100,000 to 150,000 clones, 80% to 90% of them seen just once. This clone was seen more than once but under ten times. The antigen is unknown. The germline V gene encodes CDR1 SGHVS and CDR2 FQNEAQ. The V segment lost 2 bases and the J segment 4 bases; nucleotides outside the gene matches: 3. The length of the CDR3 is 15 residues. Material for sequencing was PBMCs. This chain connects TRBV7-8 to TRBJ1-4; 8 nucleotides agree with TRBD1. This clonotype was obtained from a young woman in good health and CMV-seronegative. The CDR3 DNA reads TGTGCCAGCAGCTTAAGCACAGGGGGTAATGAAAAACTGTTTTTT. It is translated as CASSLSTGGNEKLFF.